This T cell receptor (beta chain) was captured in a study of monozygotic twins with inflammatory bowel disease. Of note for this clonotype: Antigen unknown.

CDR3 length equals 16 residues. Germline CDR1 reads MNHNS; CDR2 reads SASEGT. Findings of the study overall: Among twins, concordant and discordant pairs did not differ in repertoire similarity, possibly from limited power.

TCRdb derives one entry per CDR3 protein from the 5' RACE reads, leaving out DNA. The specimen's table records about 380,000 distinct CDR3 sequences. This sequence was found in a human donor with ulcerative colitis or Crohn's disease, or a healthy co-twin of an affected twin (not recorded which). The sequencing input was blood. The chain joins TRBV6-1 to TRBJ1-4; the TRBD1 assignment by TCRdb is unverifiable without DNA. CDR3 protein: CASSPGRGLTNEKLFF.